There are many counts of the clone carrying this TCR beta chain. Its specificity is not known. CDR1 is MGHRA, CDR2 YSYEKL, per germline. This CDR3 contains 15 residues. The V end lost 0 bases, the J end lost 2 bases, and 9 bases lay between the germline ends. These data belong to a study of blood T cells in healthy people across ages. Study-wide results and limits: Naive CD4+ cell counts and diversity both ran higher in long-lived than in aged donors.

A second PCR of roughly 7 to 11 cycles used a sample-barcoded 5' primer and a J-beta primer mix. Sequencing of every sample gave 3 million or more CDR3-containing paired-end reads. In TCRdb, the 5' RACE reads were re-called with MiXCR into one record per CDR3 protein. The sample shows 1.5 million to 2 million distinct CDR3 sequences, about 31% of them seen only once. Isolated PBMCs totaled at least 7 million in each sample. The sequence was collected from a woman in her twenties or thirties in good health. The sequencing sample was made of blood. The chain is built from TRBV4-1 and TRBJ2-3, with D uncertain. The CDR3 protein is CASSQDGSYTDTQYF. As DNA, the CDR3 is TGCGCCAGCAGCCAAGATGGAAGTTACACAGATACGCAGTATTTT.